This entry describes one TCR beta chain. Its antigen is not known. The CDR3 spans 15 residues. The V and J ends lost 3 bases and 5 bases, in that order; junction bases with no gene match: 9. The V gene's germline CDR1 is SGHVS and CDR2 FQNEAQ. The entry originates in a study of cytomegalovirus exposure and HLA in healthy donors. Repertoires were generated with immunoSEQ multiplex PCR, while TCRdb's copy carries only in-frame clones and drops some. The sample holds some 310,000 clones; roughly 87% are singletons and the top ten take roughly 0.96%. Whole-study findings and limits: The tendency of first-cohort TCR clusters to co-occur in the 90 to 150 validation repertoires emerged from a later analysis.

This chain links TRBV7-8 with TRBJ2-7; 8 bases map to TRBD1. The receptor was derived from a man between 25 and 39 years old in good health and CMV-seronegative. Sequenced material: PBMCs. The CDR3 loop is CASSFFQGAENEQYF. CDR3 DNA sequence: TGTGCCAGCAGCTTTTTCCAGGGGGCTGAAAACGAGCAGTACTTC.